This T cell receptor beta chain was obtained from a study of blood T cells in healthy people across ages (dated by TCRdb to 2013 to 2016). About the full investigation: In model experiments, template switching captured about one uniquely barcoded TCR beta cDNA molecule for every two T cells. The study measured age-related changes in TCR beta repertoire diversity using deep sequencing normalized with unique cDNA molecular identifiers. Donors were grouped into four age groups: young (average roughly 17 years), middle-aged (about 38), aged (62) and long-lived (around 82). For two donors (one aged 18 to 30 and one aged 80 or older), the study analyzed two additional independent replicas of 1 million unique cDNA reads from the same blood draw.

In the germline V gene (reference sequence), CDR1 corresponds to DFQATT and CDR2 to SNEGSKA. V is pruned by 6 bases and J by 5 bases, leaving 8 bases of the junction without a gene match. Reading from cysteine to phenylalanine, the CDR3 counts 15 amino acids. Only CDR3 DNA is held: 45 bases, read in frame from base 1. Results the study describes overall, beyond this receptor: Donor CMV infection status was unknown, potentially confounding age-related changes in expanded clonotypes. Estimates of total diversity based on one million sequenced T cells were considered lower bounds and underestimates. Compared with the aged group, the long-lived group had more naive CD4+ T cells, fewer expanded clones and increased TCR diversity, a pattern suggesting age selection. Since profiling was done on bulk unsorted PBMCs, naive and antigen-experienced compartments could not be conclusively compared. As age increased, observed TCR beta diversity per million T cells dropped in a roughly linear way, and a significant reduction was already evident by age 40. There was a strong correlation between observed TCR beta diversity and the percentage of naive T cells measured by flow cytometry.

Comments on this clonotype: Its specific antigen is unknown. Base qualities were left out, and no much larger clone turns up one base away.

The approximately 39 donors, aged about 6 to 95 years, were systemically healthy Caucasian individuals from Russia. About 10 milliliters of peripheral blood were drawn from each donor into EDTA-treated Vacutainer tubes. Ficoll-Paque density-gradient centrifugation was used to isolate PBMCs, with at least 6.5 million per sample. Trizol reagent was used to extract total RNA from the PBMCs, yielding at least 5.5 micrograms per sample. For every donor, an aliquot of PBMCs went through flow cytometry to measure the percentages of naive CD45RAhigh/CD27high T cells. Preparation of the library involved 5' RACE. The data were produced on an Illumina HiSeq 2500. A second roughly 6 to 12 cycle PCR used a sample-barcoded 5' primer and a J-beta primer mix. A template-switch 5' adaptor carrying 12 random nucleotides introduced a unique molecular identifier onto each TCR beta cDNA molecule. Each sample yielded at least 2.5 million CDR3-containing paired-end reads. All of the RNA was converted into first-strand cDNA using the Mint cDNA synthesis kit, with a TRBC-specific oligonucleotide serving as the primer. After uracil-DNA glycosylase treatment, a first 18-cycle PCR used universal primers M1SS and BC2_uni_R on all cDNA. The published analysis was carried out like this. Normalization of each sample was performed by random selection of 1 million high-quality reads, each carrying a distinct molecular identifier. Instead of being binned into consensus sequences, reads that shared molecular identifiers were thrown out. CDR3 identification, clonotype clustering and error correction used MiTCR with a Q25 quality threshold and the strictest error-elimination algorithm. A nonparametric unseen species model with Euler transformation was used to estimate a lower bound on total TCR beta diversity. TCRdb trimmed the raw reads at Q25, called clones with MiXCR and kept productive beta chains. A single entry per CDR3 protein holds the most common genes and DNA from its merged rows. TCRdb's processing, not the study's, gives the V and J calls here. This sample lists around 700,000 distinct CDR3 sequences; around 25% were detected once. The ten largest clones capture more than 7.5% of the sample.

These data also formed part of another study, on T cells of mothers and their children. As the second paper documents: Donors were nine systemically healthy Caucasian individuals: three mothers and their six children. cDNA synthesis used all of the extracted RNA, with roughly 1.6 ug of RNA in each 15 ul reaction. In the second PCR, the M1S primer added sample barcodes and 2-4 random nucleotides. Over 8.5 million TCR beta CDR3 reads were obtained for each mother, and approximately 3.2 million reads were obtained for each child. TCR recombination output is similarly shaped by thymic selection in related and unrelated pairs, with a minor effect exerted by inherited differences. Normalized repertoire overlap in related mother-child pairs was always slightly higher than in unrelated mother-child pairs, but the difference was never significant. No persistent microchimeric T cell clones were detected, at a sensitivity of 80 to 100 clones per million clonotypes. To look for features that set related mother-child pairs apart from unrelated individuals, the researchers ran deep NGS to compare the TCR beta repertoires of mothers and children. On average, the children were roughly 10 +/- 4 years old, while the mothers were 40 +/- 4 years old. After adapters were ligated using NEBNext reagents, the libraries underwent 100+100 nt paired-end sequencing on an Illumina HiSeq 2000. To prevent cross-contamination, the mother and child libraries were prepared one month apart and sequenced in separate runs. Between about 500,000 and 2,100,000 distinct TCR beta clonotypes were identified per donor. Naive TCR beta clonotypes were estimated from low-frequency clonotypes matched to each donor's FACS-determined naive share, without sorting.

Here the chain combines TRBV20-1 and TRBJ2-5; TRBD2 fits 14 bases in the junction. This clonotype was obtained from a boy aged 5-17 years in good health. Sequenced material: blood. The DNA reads TGCAGTGCACCAGGACTAGCGGGGGGTCGGGAGACCCAGTACTTC. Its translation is CSAPGLAGGRETQYF.